This T cell receptor (beta chain) was recorded in a study of a mutant IDH1 vaccine in newly diagnosed glioma. TCRdb's table, derived via immunoSEQ multiplex PCR, lists solely in-frame clones and lacks some. The top ten hold under 2.5% of the sample, which has 88,000 or so clones, around 85% seen once. The CDR3 spans 18 residues. Notes on this clone: Its antigen remains unidentified.

The time point: week 23, last vaccination. One vaccine dose held 300 ug of mutant IDH1 20-mer peptide and came with topical imiquimod. The source material was PBMCs, sampled from a glioma patient whose treatment included an IDH1 peptide vaccine. The chain employs TRBV21-1 and TRBJ1-1; no DNA check was done on the table's D call, TRBD1. TRBV21-1 is a known pseudogene. The TCR comes from a young man with glioma. Some clones in this sample may be carry-over from other donors' samples. The CDR3 protein is CASSLTRGRAGTAIEAFF. In DNA form, the CDR3 reads TGTGCCAGCTCGCTAACACGGGGGCGAGCCGGGACAGCAATTGAAGCTTTCTTT.